A single sample gave rise to the 7 T cell receptor beta chains below, sequenced in a study of OX40 agonist ivuxolimab in advanced cancers. This table comes from immunoSEQ multiplex PCR, and its TCRdb copy is limited to in-frame clones, with some not included. This sample has 65,000 to 90,000 clones, with 70% to 90% found just once. Sample: CD4+ or CD8+ T cells sorted from blood, taken in a trial of the OX40 agonist ivuxolimab. These receptors all come from an adult with an advanced solid tumor such as melanoma, head and neck, liver or kidney cancer.

CDR3 sequence reads: CSVDGPPRETQYF. The CDR3 DNA sequence: TGCAGCGTTGACGGGCCCCCAAGGGAGACCCAGTACTTC. The rearrangement joins TRBV29-1 to TRBJ2-5; D is ambiguous. Germline V gene lookup returns CDR1 SQVTM and CDR2 ANQGSEA. Deletions cut 3 bases from V and 5 bases from J, with 13 bases between. CDR3 length: 13 residues.

This chain joins TRBV7-9 and TRBJ2-7; possibly TRBD1 or TRBD2 for D (5 bases each). The CDR3 covers 14 residues. V lost 3 bases and J lost 4, with 13 bases in between. Germline CDR1 SEHNR, CDR2 FQNEAQ (reference sequence). The CDR3, as DNA: TGTGCCAGCAGCTTCGTTGGTGGGGGTTACGAGCAGTACTTC. Translating it yields CASSFVGGGYEQYF.

The chain combines TRBV11-1 with TRBJ2-5; D is undetermined. This CDR3 region has 14 residues. Trimming took 4 bases from V and 1 from J, leaving 10 bases between them. Germline-derived CDR1 and CDR2 are SGHAT and FQDESV (reference sequence). DNA for the CDR3: TGTGCCAGCAGCTCTAAAGACGGCCAAGAGACCCAGTACTTC. It specifies CASSSKDGQETQYF.

This sequence joins TRBV2 and TRBJ2-1; D ambiguous. In germline, CDR1 is SNHLY, CDR2 FYNNEI. The ends were cut back, 6 bases at V and 7 bases at J, with 7 bases in the middle. The CDR3 extends over 11 amino acids. The DNA of the CDR3 is TGTGCCAGCAGGGATAGGAATGAGCAGTTCTTC. Translated: CASRDRNEQFF.

The rearrangement links TRBV18 to TRBJ2-1, with D possibly TRBD1 on 6 matching bases. This CDR3 is built from 15 residues. Germline values: CDR1 KGHSH, CDR2 LQKENI. The V and J ends lost 4 bases and 2 bases respectively, with 12 bases between them. The CDR3 region has the DNA TGTGCCAGCTCACTCGATGCAGGGGCCTACAATGAGCAGTTCTTC. The encoded protein is CASSLDAGAYNEQFF.

The rearrangement joins TRBV6-1 to TRBJ2-7; D perhaps matches TRBD2 (6 bases). The CDR3 sequence is 17 residues long. V was shortened by 4 bases and J by 3 bases, with 22 bases between the two germline ends. Germline CDR1 MNHNS, CDR2 SASEGT. The CDR3 sequence is CASSASRRTGLHYEQYF. As DNA, the CDR3 is TGTGCCAGCAGTGCCTCACGCCGGACTGGACTACACTACGAGCAGTACTTC.

The V and J genes are TRBV9 and TRBJ2-3; D gene unclear. Per the germline V gene, CDR1 is SGDLS and CDR2 is YYNGEE. V was trimmed by 2 bases and J by 0 bases, leaving 7 bases between them. CDR3 length: 14 residues. The CDR3 sequence is CASSVSWSTDTQYF. The CDR3 DNA sequence: TGTGCCAGCAGCGTCTCGTGGAGCACAGATACGCAGTATTTT.